The present T cell receptor (beta chain) was sequenced within a study of blood T cell repertoires in COVID-19. Study at large: The United States, Italy and Spain provided the acute and convalescent COVID-19 samples. PBMCs, B-cell-depleted T cells, or T cells provided the cDNA or gDNA that made up the material.

In the original processing: From reference gene primer amplification, estimates of nucleated cell counts were derived. TCRdb keeps only in-frame clones here, not all; method: immunoSEQ multiplex PCR. From that table come the V and J calls and clone size; the DNA was used to work out D and trimming. This sample has tens of thousands of clones; about nine tenths occur once, and the top ten carry about 6.2%. J gave up 4 bases and V 5 bases, and 10 bases lay outside the gene matches. Germline lookup yields CDR1 LGHDT and CDR2 YNNKEL (reference sequence). This CDR3 contains 16 residues. The source is a man in his forties with acute or convalescent COVID-19. Sequenced sample: peripheral blood. The chain uses TRBV3-1 (or the pseudogene TRBV3-2) and TRBJ2-5; the match to TRBD2 covers 10 bases. In nucleotides, the CDR3 is TGTGCCAGCAGCGGCGGGCTAGCGGGAGACGCAGAGACCCAGTACTTC. This gives the protein CASSGGLAGDAETQYF.